The 2 T cell receptor beta chains reported below all come from one sample, sequenced in a study of graft-versus-host responses after intestinal transplantation. Assay used: immunoSEQ multiplex PCR; TCRdb lists only in-frame clones, some missing. The table includes around 38,000 clones, around 86% detected once. Material: PBMCs, obtained 1070 days after transplant. These receptors were obtained from a human patient who received an intestinal transplant, so some T cells may come from the graft donor.

The rearrangement joins TRBV5-4 to TRBJ2-5; 7 bases match TRBD2. With the DNA end fitting TRBJ2-7 better, the J assignment may be wrong. The CDR3 is made up of 12 amino acids. Germline lookup yields CDR1 SGHNT and CDR2 YYREEE (reference sequence). The DNA for the CDR3 is TGTGCCAGCAGCTTGGCGGGGGGCGAGCAGTACTTC. Amino acids: CASSLAGGEQYF.

The chain joins TRBV6-1 to TRBJ1-5, with D unclear. V was clipped by 4 bases and J by 7 bases, with 14 bases between them. The CDR3 runs 14 residues. Per germline, CDR1 MNHNS and CDR2 SASEGT. The CDR3 nucleotides are TGTGCCAGCAGTGTTCGGCAGGCGGGCCAGCCCCAGCATTTT. Translating it yields CASSVRQAGQPQHF.